The entry below gives a single T cell receptor beta chain sequence along with its context. Its target is unknown. The J segment lost 2 bases and the V segment lost 0 bases, leaving 8 bases of the junction unmatched. Per the germline V gene, CDR1 is SGDLS and CDR2 is YYNGEE. There are 18 residues in the CDR3. These data originate in a study of a mutant IDH1 vaccine in newly diagnosed glioma. As for the study in general: Investigators started vaccination 4-6 weeks after radiotherapy alone, or with temozolomide cycles. Treated patients showed a male proportion of around 62%, a female proportion of approximately 38%, and a mean age of 40.4 years. Week 35 held visit V12, while week 47 held visit V13. Points from the study as a whole: Pseudoprogression appeared independent of alterations in top peripheral clonotypes.

The method was immunoSEQ multiplex PCR; TCRdb's version includes in-frame clones alone and lacks a portion of them. The data contain 50,000 to 70,000 clones, about four fifths of them seen just once; the ten biggest clones take up 3% to 4%. The sample's time point: week 47, end of study. Vaccinated patients received 300 ug of mutant IDH1 20-mer peptide per dose, with topical imiquimod. The starting material was PBMCs, obtained from a glioma patient whose treatment included an IDH1 peptide vaccine. The sequence was obtained from a woman in her 50s with glioma. The chain is built from TRBV9 and TRBJ2-3; 11 bases agree with TRBD2. CDR3 bases: TGTGCCAGCAGCGTAGTGGGGGTAGCGGGGGGGTTCACAGATACGCAGTATTTT. Translating it yields CASSVVGVAGGFTDTQYF.